This entry concerns a single T cell receptor beta chain. The sample originates from a study of blood T cell repertoires in COVID-19. Trimming shortened V by 4 bases and J by 5 bases, and 18 bases separated the two germline ends. This CDR3 has 16 residues. Germline CDR1 reads SNHLY; CDR2 reads FYNNEI. The repertoire was sequenced with immunoSEQ multiplex PCR; TCRdb's copy has only in-frame clones and lacks some. The table records 150,000 to 200,000 clones, 85% to 90% of them present only once. The specimen sequenced was PBMCs or T cells enriched from blood (not recorded which). This chain uses TRBV2 with TRBJ1-5; maybe TRBD1 (5 bases). This TCR was sampled from a woman in her 40s with acute COVID-19. The CDR3 DNA reads TGTGCCAGCAGTGCTGCGGGGAGGAGAGGGGATCAGCCCCAGCATTTT. Protein sequence: CASSAAGRRGDQPQHF.